The clone carrying this TCR beta chain occurred a few times. Its antigen is unknown. The sample belongs to a study of vaccination and CD4 T cells after COVID-19. Whole-study context: Overlapping spike peptides from SARS-CoV-2, HCoV-NL63, HCoV-OC43 and HCoV-229E served to stimulate the cells.

Described treatment: approximately 10-day PBMC culture with coronavirus spike peptide pools or control peptides (ViraFEST assay). IL-2 (about 10 IU/ml) and peptide pools (around 9.7 ug/ml) were added to cultures of 1.5 million to 2 million PBMCs per well. Per the germline V gene, CDR1 is SGHNT and CDR2 is YYREEE (reference sequence). The CDR3 consists of 13 residues. Trimming left V 0 bases short and J 7 bases short, with 8 bases between. Oncomine TCR Beta short-read sequencing was applied to DNA from cultured CD4+ T cells. TCRdb passed the PCR reads through MiXCR, listing each CDR3 protein once. The sample comprises over 10,000 distinct CDR3 sequences, 50% of which are singletons, and approximately 30% rests with the top ten.

The sequence was collected from a human donor who had recovered from COVID-19. Sequences were obtained from CD4+ T cells from blood, cultured in vitro. The chain is built from TRBV5-4 and TRBJ1-5; D gene uncertain. This CDR3 reads CASSLDRGQPQHF. CDR3 in DNA: TGTGCCAGCAGCTTGGACCGCGGCCAGCCCCAGCATTTT.